These 8 T cell receptor beta chains originate from one sample sequenced in a study of T cell repertoires in aging, cancer and after chemotherapy. Multiplex touch-down PCR with TRB-A/B primers amplified rearranged V-D-J TRB sequences. TCRdb re-called the multiplex PCR reads through MiXCR, storing one row per CDR3 protein. Among around 4,600 distinct CDR3 sequences, around 21% were seen once, and the ten largest hold roughly 14%. The template was genomic DNA from peripheral blood, not RNA. The material sequenced was blood. These receptor sequences come from a human donor with a blood cancer.

By share, this clonotype counts as large (0.1 to 1%). This sequence joins TRBV6-5 and TRBJ2-3; 11 nucleotides align to TRBD2. Germline trimming cut 4 bases from V and 1 base from J; bases unmatched to any gene: 1. CDR1 MNHEY and CDR2 SVGAGI come from the germline V gene. The CDR3 totals 15 residues. Written as DNA, the CDR3 is TGTGCCAGCAGTTGGGGACTAGCGGGCACAGATACGCAGTATTTT. This gives the protein CASSWGLAGTDTQYF.

This clonotype ranks as medium-sized (0.01 to 0.1%). The CDR3 reads CAISTGLETQYF. DNA of the CDR3: TGTGCCATCAGTACAGGGTTGGAGACCCAGTACTTC. This sequence joins TRBV10-3 and TRBJ2-5, with D perhaps matching TRBD1 (6 bases). The CDR3 covers 12 residues. Germline values: CDR1 ENHRY, CDR2 SYGVKD. V shed 5 bases and J shed 5 bases, with 9 bases lying between them.

By sample share, this clonotype is medium-sized. V gene TRBV5-5 combines with J gene TRBJ1-3, with D perhaps TRBD1 (5 bases). CDR1 SGHKS and CDR2 YYEKEE come from the germline V gene (reference sequence). V was cut by 6 bases and J by 1 base, with 11 bases left in between. The length of the CDR3 is 14 residues. Here the CDR3 reads CASNRQGSGNTIYF. The CDR3 DNA is TGTGCCAGCAACCGTCAGGGATCTGGAAACACCATATATTTT.

This clonotype is categorized as medium-sized (0.01 to 0.1%). The chain carries TRBV12-3 or TRBV12-4 and TRBJ2-1, with 8 positions matching TRBD1. V gave up 7 bases and J gave up 5 bases; unmatched junction bases: 10. The CDR3 runs to 15 residues. CDR3 sequence (DNA): TGTGCCAGCACCCTAGGACAGGGTAGCCACAATGAGCAGTTCTTC. Residues: CASTLGQGSHNEQFF.

This clonotype is termed medium-sized. J is TRBJ1-5 and V is TRBV29-1; unclear D gene. The CDR3 contains 13 residues. The germline V gene has CDR1 SQVTM and CDR2 ANQGSEA. Trimming left V 6 bases short and J 7 bases short, with 16 bases between. The chain's CDR3 is CSVVFGLGQPQHF. The CDR3 nucleotides are TGCAGCGTGGTCTTTGGCCTGGGGCAGCCCCAGCATTTT.

A word on this clonotype: Its ends do not fully match the called genes, so a read error is possible. The chain joins TRBV7-9 to TRBJ1-2; D is uncertain. CDR1 is SEHNR and CDR2 is FQNEAQ in the germline V gene (reference sequence). CDR3 size: 16 residues. CDR3 residues: CASSLVSGIVNYVYTF. In nucleotides, the CDR3 is TGTGCCAGCAGCTTAGTATCGGGGATAGTTAACTATGTCTACACCTTC.

This clonotype is deemed medium-sized. The chain recombines TRBV5-4 with TRBJ2-2; no firm D call. CDR3 length: 15 amino acids. Germline V gene data show CDR1 as SGHNT and CDR2 as YYREEE (reference sequence). The V end was cut by 4 bases, the J end by 6 bases, with 16 bases between. The CDR3 protein is CASSPGTVVAGELFF. CDR3 DNA sequence: TGTGCCAGCAGCCCGGGTACAGTGGTGGCCGGGGAGCTGTTTTTT.

This sequence joins TRBV2 and TRBJ1-2, with D possibly being TRBD1 (6 bases). CDR3 length: 12 residues. The germline V gene encodes CDR1 SNHLY and CDR2 FYNNEI. V lost 2 bases to trimming and J lost 5 bases, with 6 bases between them. CDR3 sequence reads: CASSETGYGYTF. The CDR3 region has the DNA TGTGCCAGCAGTGAAACAGGGTATGGCTACACCTTC.